These 18 T cell receptor beta chains share one sample of origin, sequenced in a study of metastatic and nonmetastatic thyroid tumors. TCRdb reanalyzed the PCR reads with MiXCR. The data hold tens of thousands of clones, with about 24% observed a single time. None of the patients had undergone any treatment ahead of thyroid surgery. The specimen was tumor tissue. These receptors came from a male donor with papillary thyroid cancer or a benign thyroid nodule (not recorded which). Some clones in this sample may be carry-over from other donors' samples.

Worth noting for this clone: The junction departs from germline at one end; a sequencing error may be responsible. The CDR3 region has the DNA TGTGCCAGCAGCTTAGACCCCGCCGGTAGGGGGGTTAATGAAGAACTGTTTTTT. Translated: CASSLDPAGRGVNEELFF. The chain is built from TRBV7-8 and TRBJ1-4; D is perhaps TRBD1 (6 bases). The CDR3 extends over 18 amino acids. The germline gives CDR1 SGHVS, CDR2 FQNEAQ.

This clone was observed at least ten times. The chain carries TRBV27 and TRBJ2-4, with D possibly matching TRBD1 (6 bases). CDR1 and CDR2 from the germline V gene are MNHEY and SMNVEV (reference sequence). The CDR3 is made up of 16 amino acids. V was pared by 3 bases and J by 1 base, with 13 bases between. The CDR3 DNA follows: TGTGCCAGCAGTTTCCTCACAGGGCAGGCCAAAAACATTCAGTACTTC. Residues: CASSFLTGQAKNIQYF.

This clone was found many times. Other DNA variants within this sample encode the same CDR3. This sequence joins TRBV13 and TRBJ2-5; maybe TRBD1 (7 bases). Trimming took 4 bases from V and 4 from J, leaving 19 bases between them. This CDR3 is built from 16 residues. CDR1 and CDR2 (germline): PRHDT, FYEKMQ (reference sequence). CDR3 region: CASSYGQGGLLETQYF. CDR3 in DNA: TGTGCCAGCAGCTACGGGCAGGGGGGTCTTTTAGAGACCCAGTACTTC. Looking up the rest from reference TRBV13 and TRBJ2-5 gives the full variable domain: AAGVIQSPRHLIKEKRETATLKCYPIPRHDTVYWYQQGPGQDPQFLISFYEKMQSDKGSIPDRFSAQQFSDYHSELNMSSLELGDSALYFCASSYGQGGLLETQYFGPGTRLLVL.

This clone was observed many times. The chain joins TRBV11-2 to TRBJ2-1; 9 bases agree with TRBD1. The CDR3 covers 15 residues. CDR1 and CDR2 from the germline V gene are SGHAT and FQNNGV. The J segment lost 4 bases and the V segment lost 5 bases, leaving 6 bases of the junction unmatched. The chain's CDR3 is CASSPGQGKYNEQFF. The CDR3 DNA sequence: TGTGCCAGCAGCCCGGGACAGGGAAAGTACAATGAGCAGTTCTTC. Using reference TRBV11-2 and TRBJ2-1 for the parts outside the CDR3, the full variable domain is EAGVAQSPRYKIIEKRQSVAFWCNPISGHATLYWYQQILGQGPKLLIQFQNNGVVDDSQLPKDRFSAERLKGVDSTLKIQPAKLEDSAVYLCASSPGQGKYNEQFFGPGTRLTVL.

CDR3 region: CASSTRPASYEQYF. The DNA of the CDR3 is TGTGCCAGCAGCACGCGACCAGCGTCCTACGAGCAGTACTTC. The chain recombines TRBV9 with TRBJ2-7; D is uncertain. Deletions cut 4 bases from V and 1 base from J, with 12 bases between. Looked up from germline, CDR1 is SGDLS and CDR2 is YYNGEE. The CDR3 length is 14 residues.

At least ten counts were recorded for this clone. This sequence joins TRBV20-1 and TRBJ2-7; tentatively, D is TRBD2 (5 bases). Trimming left V 4 bases short and J 2 bases short, with 12 bases between. The CDR3 contains 13 residues. Per germline, CDR1 DFQATT and CDR2 SNEGSKA (reference sequence). The CDR3 spells CSAMLAAAYEQYF. The DNA for the CDR3 is TGCAGTGCTATGCTAGCTGCAGCCTACGAGCAGTACTTC.

This clone was detected a few times. Relative to the germline gene, one junction end is altered; a read error may explain this. V is TRBV6-2 or TRBV6-3 and J is TRBJ2-7, with 9 positions matching TRBD1. Germline-derived CDR1 and CDR2 are MNHEY and SVGEGT. This CDR3 has 14 residues. The CDR3 region has the DNA TGTGACAGCAGTTACTCTCGACAGGGGGGCGAGCAGTACTTC. This sequence encodes CDSSYSRQGGEQYF.

This clone has at least ten counts. The V call is TRBV15, the J call TRBJ2-5; 11 positions agree with TRBD1. The CDR3 totals 17 residues. Trimming removed 5 bases from V and 5 bases from J; junction bases left unmatched: 13. The V gene's germline CDR1 is LNHNV and CDR2 YYDKDF (reference sequence). Written as DNA, the CDR3 is TGTGCCACCAGCCCAGCGGCGAGGACAGGGGGCACGGAGACCCAGTACTTC. Its translation: CATSPAARTGGTETQYF. Supplemented by reference TRBV15 and TRBJ2-5, the full variable domain reads DAMVIQNPRYQVTQFGKPVTLSCSQTLNHNVMYWYQQKSSQAPKLLFHYYDKDFNNEADTPDNFQSRRPNTSFCFLDIRSPGLGDTAMYLCATSPAARTGGTETQYFGPGTRLLVL.

This clone was counted many times. The rearrangement joins TRBV6-1 to TRBJ2-2; D call uncertain. V was trimmed by 6 bases and J by 1 base, leaving 9 bases between them. Germline loops: CDR1 MNHNS, CDR2 SASEGT. The CDR3 has 14 amino acids. Here the CDR3 reads CASRLSGNTGELFF. CDR3 sequence (DNA): TGTGCCAGCAGGCTGTCCGGGAACACCGGGGAGCTGTTTTTT.

With regard to this clone: At one end, the junction sequence differs from germline, possibly due to a read error. This chain links TRBV6-5 with TRBJ2-7, with 9 bases aligning to TRBD2. The length of the CDR3 is 14 residues. CDR1 and CDR2 (germline): MNHEY, SVGAGI. CDR3 region: CAISYGTSTYEQYF. The CDR3 bases are TGTGCCATCAGTTACGGGACTAGCACTTACGAGCAGTACTTC.

Comment on this clone: It may be a read error: a sequence one base away is much more abundant. The rearrangement uses TRBV12-3 or TRBV12-4 and TRBJ2-5; 9 nucleotides align to TRBD1. The J segment lost 4 bases and the V segment lost 7 bases, leaving 4 bases of the junction unmatched. CDR3 length equals 13 residues. This CDR3 reads CASIIQGAETQYF. CDR3 nucleotides: TGTGCCAGCATCATACAGGGGGCAGAGACCCAGTACTTC.

V usage is TRBV7-2 and J usage is TRBJ1-2; D unresolved. V dropped 1 base and J dropped 8 bases, with 14 bases sitting between them. CDR1 is SGHTA and CDR2 is FQGNSA in the germline V gene. This CDR3 region has 14 residues. This chain's CDR3 is CASSLVWVEGGYTF. CDR3 nucleotide sequence: TGTGCCAGCAGCTTAGTGTGGGTAGAGGGCGGCTACACCTTC.

The V gene is TRBV11-1, the J gene TRBJ1-4, with a tentative D call TRBD1 (5 bases). V gave up 4 bases and J gave up 5 bases, with 11 bases separating them. The CDR3 consists of 14 residues. Germline loops: CDR1 SGHAT, CDR2 FQDESV (reference sequence). In DNA form, the CDR3 reads TGTGCCAGCAGCTCCGGGGCGGGGAATGAAAAACTGTTTTTT. It yields the protein CASSSGAGNEKLFF.

This clone was observed at least ten times. J is TRBJ2-5 and V is TRBV7-9; D tentatively reads TRBD1 or TRBD2 (7 bases each). V was clipped by 5 bases and J by 5 bases, with 15 bases between them. The germline V gene encodes CDR1 SEHNR and CDR2 FQNEAQ (reference sequence). There are 14 residues in the CDR3. CDR3 residues: CASSQGRGGETQYF. The DNA of the CDR3 is TGTGCCAGCAGCCAAGGCAGGGGGGGGGAGACCCAGTACTTC.

This clone occurred many times. This sequence joins TRBV7-8 and TRBJ1-1; 11 bases agree with TRBD1. Germline assignment: CDR1 SGHVS and CDR2 FQNEAQ. The V and J ends lost 5 bases and 4 bases, in that order; junction bases with no gene match: 6. This CDR3 region has 15 residues. CDR3: CASSPGQGAGTEAFF. The CDR3 DNA is TGTGCCAGCAGCCCAGGACAGGGGGCCGGCACTGAAGCTTTCTTT. The entire variable domain, with the rest obtained from reference TRBV7-8 and TRBJ1-1, is as follows: GAGVSQSPRYKVAKRGQDVALRCDPISGHVSLFWYQQALGQGPEFLTYFQNEAQLDKSGLPSDRFFAERPEGSVSTLKIQRTQQEDSAVYLCASSPGQGAGTEAFFGQGTRLTVV.

This clone turned up a few times. A much larger clone differs by one base, so this may be a read error. Other nucleotide sequences in the sample specify the same CDR3. The DNA of the CDR3 is TGTGCCAGCAGCCAGGTGGGACAGGGGAACGAAAAACTGTTTTTT. Encoded protein: CASSQVGQGNEKLFF. This rearrangement joins TRBV3-1 to TRBJ1-4, with 10 bases fitting TRBD1. Trimming took 3 bases from V and 8 from J; bases not matched to a gene: 6. Germline V gives CDR1 LGHDT, CDR2 YNNKEL (reference sequence). The CDR3 has 15 amino acids.

The V and J genes are TRBV6-2 or TRBV6-3 and TRBJ2-7; D not certain. Trimming left V 7 bases short and J 4 bases short, with 23 bases between. Germline-derived CDR1 and CDR2 are MNHEY and SVGEGT. CDR3 length: 16 amino acids. CDR3 residues: CASKSAMRSHSYEQYF. In DNA form, the CDR3 reads TGTGCCAGCAAATCCGCTATGCGGTCGCACTCATACGAGCAGTACTTC.

This chain uses TRBV20-1 with TRBJ2-7, with TRBD1 matching 7 bases. The length of the CDR3 is 13 residues. The trim removed 8 bases at V and 5 bases at J, leaving 12 bases unmatched. Germline V CDR1 and CDR2: DFQATT, SNEGSKA (reference sequence). The CDR3: CSNKGGALDEQYF. DNA for the CDR3: TGCAGTAATAAAGGGGGCGCCTTGGACGAGCAGTACTTC.